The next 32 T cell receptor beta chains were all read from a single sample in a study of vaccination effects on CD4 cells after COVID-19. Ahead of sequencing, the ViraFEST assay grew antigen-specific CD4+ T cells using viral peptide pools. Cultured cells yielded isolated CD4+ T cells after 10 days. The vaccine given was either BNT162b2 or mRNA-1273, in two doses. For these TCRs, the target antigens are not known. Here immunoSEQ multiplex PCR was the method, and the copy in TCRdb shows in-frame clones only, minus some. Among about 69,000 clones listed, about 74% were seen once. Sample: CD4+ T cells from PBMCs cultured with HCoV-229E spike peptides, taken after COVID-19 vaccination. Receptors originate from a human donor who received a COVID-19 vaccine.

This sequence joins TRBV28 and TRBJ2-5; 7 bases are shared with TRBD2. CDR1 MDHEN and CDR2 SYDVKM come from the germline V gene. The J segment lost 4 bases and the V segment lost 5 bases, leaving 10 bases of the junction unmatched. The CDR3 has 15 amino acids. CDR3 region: CASSLAREGGETQYF. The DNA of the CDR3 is TGTGCCAGCAGTCTCGCCAGGGAGGGTGGAGAGACCCAGTACTTC.

The CDR3 nucleotides are TGTGCCAGCAGAACTCCAGGGATTAGCAATCAGCCCCAGCATTTT. Its translation: CASRTPGISNQPQHF. The chain uses TRBV28 and TRBJ1-5; a weak D match, TRBD1 (5 bases). The CDR3 contains 15 residues. The germline V and J ends were trimmed by 6 bases and 0 bases, with 12 bases remaining between them. Germline values: CDR1 MDHEN, CDR2 SYDVKM.

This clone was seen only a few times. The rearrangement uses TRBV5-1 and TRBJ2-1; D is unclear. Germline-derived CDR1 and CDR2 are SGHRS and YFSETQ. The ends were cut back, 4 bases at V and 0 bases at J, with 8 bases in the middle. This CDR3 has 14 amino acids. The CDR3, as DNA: TGCGCCAGCAGCGGGCAGAGCTCCTACAATGAGCAGTTCTTC. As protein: CASSGQSSYNEQFF.

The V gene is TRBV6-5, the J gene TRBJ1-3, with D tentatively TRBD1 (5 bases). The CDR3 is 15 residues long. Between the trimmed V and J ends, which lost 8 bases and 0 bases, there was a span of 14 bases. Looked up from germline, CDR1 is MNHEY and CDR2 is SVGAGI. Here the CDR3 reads CASPPHGGSGNTIYF. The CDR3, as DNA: TGTGCCAGCCCCCCCCATGGGGGCTCTGGAAACACCATATATTTT.

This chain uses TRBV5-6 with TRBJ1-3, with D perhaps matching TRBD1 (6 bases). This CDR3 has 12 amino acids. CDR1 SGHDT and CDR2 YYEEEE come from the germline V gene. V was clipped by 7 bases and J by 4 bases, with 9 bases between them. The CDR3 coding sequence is TGTGCCAGCGGGACACCCGGAAACACCATATATTTT. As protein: CASGTPGNTIYF. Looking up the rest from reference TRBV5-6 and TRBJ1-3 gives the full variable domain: DAGVTQSPTHLIKTRGQQVTLRCSPKSGHDTVSWYQQALGQGPQFIFQYYEEEERQRGNFPDRFSGHQFPNYSSELNVNALLLGDSALYLCASGTPGNTIYFGEGSWLTVV.

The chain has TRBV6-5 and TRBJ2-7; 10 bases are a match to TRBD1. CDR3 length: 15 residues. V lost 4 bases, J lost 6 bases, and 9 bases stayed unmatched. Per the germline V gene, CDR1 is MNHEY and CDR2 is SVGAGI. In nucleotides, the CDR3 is TGTGCCAGCAGTTCCGGCGGGACAGGGGCAGGCGAGCAGTACGTC. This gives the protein CASSSGGTGAGEQYV.

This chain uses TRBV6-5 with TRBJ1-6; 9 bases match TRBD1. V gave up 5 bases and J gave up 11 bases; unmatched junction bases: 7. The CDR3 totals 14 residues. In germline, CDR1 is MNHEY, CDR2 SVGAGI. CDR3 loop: CASSTDRGIAPLHF. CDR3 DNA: TGTGCCAGCAGTACGGACAGGGGAATAGCACCCCTCCACTTT.

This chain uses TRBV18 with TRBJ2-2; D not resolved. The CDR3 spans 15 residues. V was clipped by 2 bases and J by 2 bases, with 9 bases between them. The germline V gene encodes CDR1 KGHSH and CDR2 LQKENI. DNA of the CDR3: TGTGCCAGCTCACCAATGGGGTTTAACACCGGGGAGCTGTTTTTT. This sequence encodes CASSPMGFNTGELFF.

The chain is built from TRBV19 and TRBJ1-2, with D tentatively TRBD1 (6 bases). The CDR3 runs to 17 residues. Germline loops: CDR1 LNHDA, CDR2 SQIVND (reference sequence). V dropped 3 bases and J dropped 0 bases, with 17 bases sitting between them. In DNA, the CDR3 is TGTGCCAGTAGTATGTGGCCCGGACAGACACCTAACTATGGCTACACCTTC. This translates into CASSMWPGQTPNYGYTF.

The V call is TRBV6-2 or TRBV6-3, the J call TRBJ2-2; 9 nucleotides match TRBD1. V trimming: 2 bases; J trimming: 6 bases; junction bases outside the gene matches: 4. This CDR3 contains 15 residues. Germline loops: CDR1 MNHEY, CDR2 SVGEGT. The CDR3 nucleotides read TGTGCCAGCAGTTACCGGGGACAGGGATCCGGGGAGCTGTTTTTT. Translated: CASSYRGQGSGELFF.

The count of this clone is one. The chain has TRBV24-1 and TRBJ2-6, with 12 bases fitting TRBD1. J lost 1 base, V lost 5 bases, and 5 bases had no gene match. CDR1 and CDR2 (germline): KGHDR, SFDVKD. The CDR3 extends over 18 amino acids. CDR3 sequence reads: CATSVGTGGLSGANVLTF. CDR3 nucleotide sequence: TGTGCCACCAGTGTCGGGACAGGGGGCCTTTCTGGGGCCAACGTCCTGACTTTC.

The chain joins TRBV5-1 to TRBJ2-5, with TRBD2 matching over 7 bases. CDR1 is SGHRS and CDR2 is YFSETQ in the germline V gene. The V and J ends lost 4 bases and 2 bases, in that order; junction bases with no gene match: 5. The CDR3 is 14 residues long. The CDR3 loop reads CASSLPGLQETQYF. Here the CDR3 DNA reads TGCGCCAGCAGCCTCCCGGGACTACAAGAGACCCAGTACTTC.

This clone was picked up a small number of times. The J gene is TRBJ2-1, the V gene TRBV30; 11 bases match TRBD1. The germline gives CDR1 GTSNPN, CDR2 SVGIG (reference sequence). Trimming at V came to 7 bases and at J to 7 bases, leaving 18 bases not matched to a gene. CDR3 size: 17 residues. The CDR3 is CALTDRSGTGGSNEQFF. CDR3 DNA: TGTGCCTTAACCGACAGATCCGGGACAGGGGGGTCTAATGAGCAGTTCTTC.

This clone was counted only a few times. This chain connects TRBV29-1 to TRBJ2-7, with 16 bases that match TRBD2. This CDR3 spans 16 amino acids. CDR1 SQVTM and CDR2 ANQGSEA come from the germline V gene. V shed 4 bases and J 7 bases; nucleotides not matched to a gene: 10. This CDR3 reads CSVAGTSGGDGFEQYV. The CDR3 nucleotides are TGCAGCGTTGCTGGGACTAGCGGGGGGGATGGGTTTGAGCAGTACGTC.

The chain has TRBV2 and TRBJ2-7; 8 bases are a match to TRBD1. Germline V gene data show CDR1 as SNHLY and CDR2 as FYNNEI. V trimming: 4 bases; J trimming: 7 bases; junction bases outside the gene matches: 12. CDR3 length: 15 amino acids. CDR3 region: CASSASGTGVWEQYV. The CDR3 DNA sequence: TGTGCCAGCAGTGCATCTGGGACAGGAGTCTGGGAGCAGTACGTC.

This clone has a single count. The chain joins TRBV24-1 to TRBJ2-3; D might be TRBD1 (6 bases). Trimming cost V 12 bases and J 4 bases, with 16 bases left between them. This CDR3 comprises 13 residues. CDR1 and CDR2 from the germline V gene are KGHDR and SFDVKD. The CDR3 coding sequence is TGTGCCTCCCAGGGGCAGGGTTCAGATACGCAGTATTTT. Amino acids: CASQGQGSDTQYF.

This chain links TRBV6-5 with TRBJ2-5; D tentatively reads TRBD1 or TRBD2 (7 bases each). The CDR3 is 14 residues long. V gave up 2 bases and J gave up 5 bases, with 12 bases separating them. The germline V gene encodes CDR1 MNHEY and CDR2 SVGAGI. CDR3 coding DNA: TGTGCCAGCAGTTACGGGCAGGGGGGGGAGACCCAGTACTTC. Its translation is CASSYGQGGETQYF.

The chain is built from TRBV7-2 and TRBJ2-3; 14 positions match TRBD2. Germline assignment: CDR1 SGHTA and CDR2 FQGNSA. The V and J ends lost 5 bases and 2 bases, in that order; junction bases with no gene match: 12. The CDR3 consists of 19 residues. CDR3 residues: CASSPGLAGGRGSTDTQYF. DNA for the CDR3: TGTGCCAGCAGCCCTGGACTAGCGGGGGGCCGGGGGTCCACAGATACGCAGTATTTT.

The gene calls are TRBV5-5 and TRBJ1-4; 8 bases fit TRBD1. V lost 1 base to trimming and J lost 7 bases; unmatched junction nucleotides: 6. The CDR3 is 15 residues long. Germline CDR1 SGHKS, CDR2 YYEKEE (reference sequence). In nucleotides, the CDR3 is TGTGCCAGCAGCTTGTATTCAGGGACAGGTGAAAAACTGTTTTTT. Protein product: CASSLYSGTGEKLFF. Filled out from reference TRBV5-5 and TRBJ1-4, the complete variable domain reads DAGVTQSPTHLIKTRGQQVTLRCSPISGHKSVSWYQQVLGQGPQFIFQYYEKEERGRGNFPDRFSARQFPNYSSELNVNALLLGDSALYLCASSLYSGTGEKLFFGSGTQLSVL.

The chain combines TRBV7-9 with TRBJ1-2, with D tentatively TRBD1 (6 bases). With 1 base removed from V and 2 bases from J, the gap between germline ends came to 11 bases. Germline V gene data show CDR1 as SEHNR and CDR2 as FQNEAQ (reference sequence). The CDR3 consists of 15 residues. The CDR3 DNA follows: TGTGCCAGCAGCTTAGAACCAGGGGTCAACTATGGCTACACCTTC. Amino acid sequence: CASSLEPGVNYGYTF.

CDR3 bases: TGCAGCGCCGACCGATACAATGAGCAGTTCTTC. Amino acid sequence: CSADRYNEQFF. The rearrangement links TRBV29-1 to TRBJ2-1; D is unclear. Germline V gene sequence: CDR1 SQVTM, CDR2 ANQGSEA. Trimming cost V 7 bases and J 4 bases, with 8 bases left between them. The CDR3 totals 11 residues.

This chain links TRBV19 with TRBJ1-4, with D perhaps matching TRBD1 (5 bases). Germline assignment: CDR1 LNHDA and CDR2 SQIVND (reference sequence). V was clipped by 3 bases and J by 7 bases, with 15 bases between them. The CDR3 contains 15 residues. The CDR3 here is CASSMWQGRGEKLFF. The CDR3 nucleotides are TGTGCCAGTAGTATGTGGCAGGGTCGGGGTGAAAAACTGTTTTTT.

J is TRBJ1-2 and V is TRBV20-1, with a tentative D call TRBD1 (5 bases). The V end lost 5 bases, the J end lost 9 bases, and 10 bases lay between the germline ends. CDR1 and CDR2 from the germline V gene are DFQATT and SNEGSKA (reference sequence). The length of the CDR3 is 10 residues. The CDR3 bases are TGCAGTGCTGCCCGGGACCGCTACACCTTC. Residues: CSAARDRYTF.

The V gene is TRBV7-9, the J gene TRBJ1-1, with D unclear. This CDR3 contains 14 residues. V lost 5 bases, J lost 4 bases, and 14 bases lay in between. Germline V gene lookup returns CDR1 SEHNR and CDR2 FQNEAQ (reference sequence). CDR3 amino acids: CASSLRKVPTEAFF. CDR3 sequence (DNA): TGTGCCAGCAGCCTCCGGAAGGTTCCCACTGAAGCTTTCTTT. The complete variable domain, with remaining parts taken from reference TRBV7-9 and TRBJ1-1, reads DTGVSQNPRHKITKRGQNVTFRCDPISEHNRLYWYRQTLGQGPEFLTYFQNEAQLEKSRLLSDRFSAERPKGSFSTLEIQRTEQGDSAMYLCASSLRKVPTEAFFGQGTRLTVV.

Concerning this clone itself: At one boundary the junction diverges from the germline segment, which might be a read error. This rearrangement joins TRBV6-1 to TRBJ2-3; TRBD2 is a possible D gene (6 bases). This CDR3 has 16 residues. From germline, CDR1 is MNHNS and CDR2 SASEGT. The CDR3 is CASREAGTGSTDTQYF. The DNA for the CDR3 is TGTGCCAGCAGGGAAGCCGGGACTGGAAGCACAGATACGCAGTATTTT.

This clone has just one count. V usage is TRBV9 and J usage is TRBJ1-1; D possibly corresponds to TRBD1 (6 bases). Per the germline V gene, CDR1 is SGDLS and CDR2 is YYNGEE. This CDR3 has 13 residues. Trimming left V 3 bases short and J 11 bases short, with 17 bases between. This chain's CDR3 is CASSEGQPDRAFF. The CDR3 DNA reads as TGTGCCAGCAGCGAAGGACAGCCCGACAGGGCTTTCTTT.

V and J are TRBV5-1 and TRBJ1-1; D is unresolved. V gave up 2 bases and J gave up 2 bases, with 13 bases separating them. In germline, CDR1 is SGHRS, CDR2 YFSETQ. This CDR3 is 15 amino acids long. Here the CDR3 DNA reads TGCGCCAGCAGCTTTCGACCATCTGATAACACTGAAGCTTTCTTT. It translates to CASSFRPSDNTEAFF.

The CDR3: CASSPSTGLSEKLFF. CDR3 in DNA: TGTGCCAGCTCACCTTCGACAGGGTTAAGTGAAAAACTGTTTTTT. The chain links TRBV18 to TRBJ1-4, with 7 bases aligning to TRBD1. Germline lookup yields CDR1 KGHSH and CDR2 LQKENI. The J segment lost 7 bases and the V segment lost 3 bases, leaving 8 bases of the junction unmatched. This CDR3 comprises 15 residues.

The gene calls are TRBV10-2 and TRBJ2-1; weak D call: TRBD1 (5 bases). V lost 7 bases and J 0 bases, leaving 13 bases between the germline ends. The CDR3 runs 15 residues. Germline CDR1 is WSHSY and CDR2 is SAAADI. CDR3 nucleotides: TGCGCCAGCAAAAGGACATCAACCTCCTACAATGAGCAGTTCTTC. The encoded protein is CASKRTSTSYNEQFF.

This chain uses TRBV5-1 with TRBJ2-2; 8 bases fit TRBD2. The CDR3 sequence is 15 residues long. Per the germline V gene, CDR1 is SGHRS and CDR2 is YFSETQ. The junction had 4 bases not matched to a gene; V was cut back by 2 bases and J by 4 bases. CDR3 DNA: TGCGCCAGCAGCTTAATAGCGGGGACCACCGGGGAGCTGTTTTTT. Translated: CASSLIAGTTGELFF. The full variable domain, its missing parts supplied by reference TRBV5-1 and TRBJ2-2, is KAGVTQTPRYLIKTRGQQVTLSCSPISGHRSVSWYQQTPGQGLQFLFEYFSETQRNKGNFPGRFSGRQFSNSRSEMNVSTLELGDSALYLCASSLIAGTTGELFFGEGSRLTVL.

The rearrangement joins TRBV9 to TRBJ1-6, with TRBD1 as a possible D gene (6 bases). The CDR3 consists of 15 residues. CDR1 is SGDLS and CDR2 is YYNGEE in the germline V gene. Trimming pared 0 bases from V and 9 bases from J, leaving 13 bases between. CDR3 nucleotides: TGTGCCAGCAGCGTAGGTGACGGGGGCGGTTCACCCCTCCACTTT. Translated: CASSVGDGGGSPLHF.

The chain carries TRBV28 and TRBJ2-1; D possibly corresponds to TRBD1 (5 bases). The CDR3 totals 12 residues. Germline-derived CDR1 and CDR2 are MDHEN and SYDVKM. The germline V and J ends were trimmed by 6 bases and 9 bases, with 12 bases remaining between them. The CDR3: CASSTYQGEQFF. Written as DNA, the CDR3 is TGTGCCAGCAGCACCTATCAGGGTGAGCAGTTCTTC.